Presented here are 21 T cell receptor beta chains from one specimen sequenced in a study of blood T cell repertoires in COVID-19. Using immunoSEQ multiplex PCR, the repertoire was profiled, and TCRdb retains in-frame clones only, with some absent. The sample has 200,000 to 300,000 clones, just under 90% seen once. The material sequenced was peripheral blood. The receptors derive from a woman in her 40s with acute or convalescent COVID-19.

Worth noting for this clone: The junction shows a germline mismatch at one end, possibly a read error. This chain connects TRBV9 to TRBJ1-2; 11 nucleotides agree with TRBD1. The CDR3 consists of 13 residues. In germline, CDR1 is SGDLS, CDR2 YYNGEE. CDR3 coding DNA: TGTGCCAGCAGCAGCCGGGACAGGGGGGGAATGGCCTTC. This gives the protein CASSSRDRGGMAF.

The rearrangement links TRBV4-1 to TRBJ1-1, with a weak D call TRBD1 (6 bases). The CDR3 runs to 15 residues. Germline loops: CDR1 MGHRA, CDR2 YSYEKL. Trimming pared 2 bases from V and 2 bases from J, leaving 12 bases between. As DNA, the CDR3 is TGCGCCAGCAGCCAACGGGACACCTCAAACACTGAAGCTTTCTTT. It translates to CASSQRDTSNTEAFF.

The V and J genes are TRBV11-2 and TRBJ2-7; weak D call: TRBD2 (5 bases). Germline-derived CDR1 and CDR2 are SGHAT and FQNNGV. CDR3 length equals 16 residues. V was shortened by 2 bases and J by 2 bases, with 16 bases between the two germline ends. The CDR3 loop reads CASSLLLPKRTYEQYV. CDR3 DNA: TGTGCCAGCAGCTTACTACTCCCCAAGCGGACCTACGAGCAGTACGTC.

This chain uses TRBV30 with TRBJ1-4; D perhaps matches TRBD1 (5 bases). The CDR3 contains 14 residues. Germline assignment: CDR1 GTSNPN and CDR2 SVGIG (reference sequence). Trimming took off 5 bases at V and 4 bases at J, with 14 bases between the two ends. The CDR3 region is CAWGGGRGNEKLFF. CDR3 nucleotide sequence: TGTGCCTGGGGGGGAGGCCGCGGTAATGAAAAACTGTTTTTT. Full variable domain (remainder filled in from reference TRBV30 and TRBJ1-4): SQTIHQWPATLVQPVGSPLSLECTVEGTSNPNLYWYRQAAGRGLQLLFYSVGIGQISSEVPQNLSASRPQDRQFILSSKKLLLSDSGFYLCAWGGGRGNEKLFFGSGTQLSVL.

This clone was observed at least ten times. CDR3 DNA sequence: TGTGCCAGCAGTTACCATAGCAATCAGCCCCAGCATTTT. Translated, it gives CASSYHSNQPQHF. The chain carries TRBV6-6 and TRBJ1-5, with D uncertain. The CDR3 sequence is 13 residues long. V shed 2 bases and J shed 0 bases, with 2 bases lying between them. Germline V gene lookup returns CDR1 MNHNY and CDR2 SVGAGI (reference sequence).

V usage is TRBV9 and J usage is TRBJ1-1; D not resolved. V lost 3 bases and J 3 bases, leaving 9 bases between the germline ends. This CDR3 contains 13 residues. Looked up from germline, CDR1 is SGDLS and CDR2 is YYNGEE. The CDR3 DNA reads TGTGCCAGCAGCGACACCACGTACACTGAAGCTTTCTTT. Amino acids: CASSDTTYTEAFF. Combining the CDR3 with reference TRBV9 and TRBJ1-1 gives the whole variable domain DSGVTQTPKHLITATGQRVTLRCSPRSGDLSVYWYQQSLDQGLQFLIQYYNGEERAKGNILERFSAQQFPDLHSELNLSSLELGDSALYFCASSDTTYTEAFFGQGTRLTVV.

This clone is a singleton in its sample. This chain uses TRBV4-1 with TRBJ2-3; TRBD2 matches at 7 bases. The CDR3 extends over 15 amino acids. The germline gives CDR1 MGHRA, CDR2 YSYEKL. Trimming cost V 4 bases and J 0 bases; bases outside gene matches: 4. In DNA, the CDR3 is TGCGCCAGCAGCCTAGAAGCGGGGAGCACAGATACGCAGTATTTT. This sequence encodes CASSLEAGSTDTQYF.

V and J are TRBV13 and TRBJ2-2; a weak D match, TRBD1 (6 bases). From germline, CDR1 is PRHDT and CDR2 FYEKMQ (reference sequence). V was pared by 6 bases and J by 5 bases, with 10 bases between. The CDR3 contains 13 residues. The CDR3 loop reads CASSSTGTGELFF. Written as DNA, the CDR3 is TGTGCCAGCAGTTCAACAGGGACCGGGGAGCTGTTTTTT.

This clone has just one count. V is TRBV14 and J is TRBJ2-4; 7 positions agree with TRBD1. CDR1 and CDR2 from the germline V gene are SGHDN and FVKESK. This CDR3 contains 16 residues. The ends lost 0 bases at V and 3 bases at J; junction bases unmatched: 5. The CDR3 loop is CASSQERGLGKNIQYF. CDR3 bases: TGTGCCAGCAGCCAAGAAAGGGGGCTTGGCAAAAACATTCAGTACTTC.

The table lists this clone with a count of one. The V gene is TRBV5-1, the J gene TRBJ1-2, with 9 bases fitting TRBD1. The CDR3 is 13 residues long. CDR1 is SGHRS, CDR2 YFSETQ, per germline. V lost 3 bases, J lost 6 bases, and 3 bases stayed unmatched. The CDR3 sequence: CASSSGQGHGYTF. The DNA for the CDR3 is TGCGCCAGCAGCTCGGGACAGGGTCATGGCTACACCTTC.

V and J are TRBV5-5 and TRBJ1-2; a weak D match, TRBD1 (5 bases). Per germline, CDR1 SGHKS and CDR2 YYEKEE (reference sequence). Trimming shortened V by 6 bases and J by 8 bases, and 29 bases separated the two germline ends. This CDR3 spans 17 amino acids. The DNA for the CDR3 is TGTGCCAGCACCCCTGAAGCCCAGGGCGGTTTGGGGCGCGGCTACACCTTC. Amino acids: CASTPEAQGGLGRGYTF.

This rearrangement joins TRBV30 to TRBJ1-4, with 7 bases that match TRBD1. Trimming took 4 bases from V and 8 from J; bases not matched to a gene: 7. This CDR3 contains 13 residues. Germline lookup yields CDR1 GTSNPN and CDR2 SVGIG (reference sequence). CDR3 nucleotide sequence: TGTGCCTGGACAGGAGGGGGCGCCGAAAAACTGTTTTTT. It specifies CAWTGGGAEKLFF.

This clone was observed a few times. The CDR3 region has the DNA TGTGCCAGCAGTGAAGGTTTGGCGGGGGGAATCACAGATACGCAGTATTTT. Translating it yields CASSEGLAGGITDTQYF. The V gene is TRBV6-1, the J gene TRBJ2-3; 8 bases fit TRBD2. J gave up 2 bases and V 1 base, and 8 bases lay outside the gene matches. The CDR3 is 17 amino acids. Per germline, CDR1 MNHNS and CDR2 SASEGT.

The chain recombines TRBV21-1 with TRBJ1-2; the D segment call TRBD1 is taken from the table without a DNA check. TRBV21-1 is a pseudogene locus. This CDR3 is built from 19 residues. CDR3 sequence: CASSPPRDRGREANYGYTF. The DNA for the CDR3 is TGTGCCAGCAGTCCCCCGCGGGACAGGGGGCGAGAAGCTAACTATGGCTACACCTTC.

This clone occurred a few times. This chain uses TRBV27 with TRBJ1-2, with 10 positions matching TRBD1. The germline V gene has CDR1 MNHEY and CDR2 SMNVEV (reference sequence). With 5 bases clipped from V and 8 bases from J, the junction kept 11 bases outside the gene matches. The CDR3 length is 15 residues. The CDR3 bases are TGTGCCAGCAGTCCGGGACAGGGGATTTTTAGCGGCTACACCTTC. Its protein is CASSPGQGIFSGYTF.

The chain has TRBV6-5 and TRBJ1-2, with a tentative D call TRBD1 (5 bases). Germline V gene lookup returns CDR1 MNHEY and CDR2 SVGAGI. This CDR3 has 15 residues. V was trimmed by 0 bases and J by 2 bases, leaving 10 bases between them. CDR3 nucleotide sequence: TGTGCCAGCAGTTACTCCCTCGGGGGAAACTATGGCTACACCTTC. It translates to CASSYSLGGNYGYTF.

The V and J genes are TRBV19 and TRBJ1-6, with 7 bases identical to TRBD1. Germline V lookup: CDR1 LNHDA, CDR2 SQIVND (reference sequence). V shed 7 bases, J shed 3 bases, and the junction held 6 bases outside the gene matches. This CDR3 is 15 amino acids long. The CDR3 nucleotides read TGTGCCAGTACCTCAGGGGGAGGCTATAATTCACCCCTCCACTTT. Its translation: CASTSGGGYNSPLHF. The full variable domain, its missing parts supplied by reference TRBV19 and TRBJ1-6, is DGGITQSPKYLFRKEGQNVTLSCEQNLNHDAMYWYRQDPGQGLRLIYYSQIVNDFQKGDIAEGYSVSREKKESFPLTVTSAQKNPTAFYLCASTSGGGYNSPLHFGNGTRLTVT.

The rearrangement links TRBV20-1 to TRBJ2-1; TRBD2 agrees at 9 bases. The CDR3 runs to 15 residues. CDR1 DFQATT and CDR2 SNEGSKA come from the germline V gene (reference sequence). V trimming: 3 bases; J trimming: 0 bases; junction bases outside the gene matches: 3. CDR3 DNA sequence: TGCAGTGCTAGTACAGCGGGGGGCTCCTACAATGAGCAGTTCTTC. The encoded protein is CSASTAGGSYNEQFF.

The chain carries TRBV2 and TRBJ1-4; 7 bases are a match to TRBD1. The germline CDR1 and CDR2 sequences are SNHLY and FYNNEI. This CDR3 has 18 amino acids. V was pared by 0 bases and J by 4 bases, with 11 bases of the junction left unmatched. CDR3 nucleotide sequence: TGTGCCAGCAGTGAAGCTTTTTGGACAGGTGGTGATAATGAAAAACTGTTTTTT. Encoded protein: CASSEAFWTGGDNEKLFF.

V usage is TRBV19 and J usage is TRBJ2-1; D is unclear. V lost 3 bases and J 0 bases, leaving 12 bases between the germline ends. The germline V gene encodes CDR1 LNHDA and CDR2 SQIVND (reference sequence). There are 16 residues in the CDR3. CDR3 DNA: TGTGCCAGTAGTATGAGGCGGCAAATCTCCTACAATGAGCAGTTCTTC. It translates to CASSMRRQISYNEQFF.

This CDR3 is CASSNRDRGPWGYTF. The CDR3 DNA reads as TGTGCCAGTAGTAACCGGGACAGGGGGCCTTGGGGCTACACCTTC. The chain employs TRBV19 and TRBJ1-2; TRBD1 matches 12 bases. The germline CDR1 and CDR2 sequences are LNHDA and SQIVND (reference sequence). J lost 8 bases, V lost 4 bases, and 8 bases had no gene match. The CDR3 runs 15 residues.